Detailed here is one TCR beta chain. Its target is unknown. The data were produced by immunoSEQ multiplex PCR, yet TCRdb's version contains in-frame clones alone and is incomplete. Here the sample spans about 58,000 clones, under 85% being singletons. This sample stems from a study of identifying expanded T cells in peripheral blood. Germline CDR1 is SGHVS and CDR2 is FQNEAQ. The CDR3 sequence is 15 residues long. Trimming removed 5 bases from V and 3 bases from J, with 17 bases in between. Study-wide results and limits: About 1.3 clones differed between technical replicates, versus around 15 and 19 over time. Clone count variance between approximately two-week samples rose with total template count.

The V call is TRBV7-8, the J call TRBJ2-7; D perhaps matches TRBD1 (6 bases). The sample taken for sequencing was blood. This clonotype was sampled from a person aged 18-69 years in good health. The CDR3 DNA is TGTGCCAGCAGCGGTTCAGGGGACCAAATCTACGAGCAGTACGTC. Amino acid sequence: CASSGSGDQIYEQYV.